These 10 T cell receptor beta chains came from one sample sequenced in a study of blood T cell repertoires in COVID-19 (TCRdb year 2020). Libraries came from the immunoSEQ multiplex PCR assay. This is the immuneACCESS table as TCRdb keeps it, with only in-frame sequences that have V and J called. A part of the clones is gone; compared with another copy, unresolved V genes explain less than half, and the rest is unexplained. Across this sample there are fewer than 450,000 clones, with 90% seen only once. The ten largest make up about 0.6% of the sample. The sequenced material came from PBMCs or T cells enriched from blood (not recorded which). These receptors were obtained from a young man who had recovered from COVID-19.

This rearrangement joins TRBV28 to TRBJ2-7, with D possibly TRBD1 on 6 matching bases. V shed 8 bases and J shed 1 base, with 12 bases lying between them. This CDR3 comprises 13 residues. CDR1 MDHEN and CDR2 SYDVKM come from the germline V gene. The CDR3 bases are TGTGCCAGCGAGGGGGTAAGGTCCTACGAGCAGTACTTC. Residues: CASEGVRSYEQYF.

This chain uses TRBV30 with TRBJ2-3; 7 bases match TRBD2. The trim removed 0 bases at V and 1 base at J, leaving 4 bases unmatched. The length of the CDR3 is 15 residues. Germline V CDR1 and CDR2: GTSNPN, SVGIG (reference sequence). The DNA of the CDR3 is TGTGCCTGGAGTGTATCAGCGGGGCGCACAGATACGCAGTATTTT. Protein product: CAWSVSAGRTDTQYF.

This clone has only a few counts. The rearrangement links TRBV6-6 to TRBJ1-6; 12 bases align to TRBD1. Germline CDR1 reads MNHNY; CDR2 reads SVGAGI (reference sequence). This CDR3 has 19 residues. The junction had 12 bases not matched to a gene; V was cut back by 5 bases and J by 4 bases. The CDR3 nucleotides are TGTGCCAGCAGTCAAAAGGGACAGGGGGCCGGGAGATATAATTCACCCCTCCACTTT. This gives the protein CASSQKGQGAGRYNSPLHF.

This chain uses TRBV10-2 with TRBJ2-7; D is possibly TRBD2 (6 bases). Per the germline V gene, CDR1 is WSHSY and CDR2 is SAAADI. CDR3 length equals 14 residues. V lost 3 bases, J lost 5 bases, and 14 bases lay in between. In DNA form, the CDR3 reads TGCGCCAGCAGTGAAGGAGGAGGGATCCACGAGCAGTACTTC. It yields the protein CASSEGGGIHEQYF.

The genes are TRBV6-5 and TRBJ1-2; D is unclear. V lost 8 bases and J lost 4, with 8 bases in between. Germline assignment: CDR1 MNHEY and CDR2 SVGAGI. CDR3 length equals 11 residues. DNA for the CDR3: TGTGCCAGCGGGTTAGCCTATGGCTACACCTTC. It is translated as CASGLAYGYTF.

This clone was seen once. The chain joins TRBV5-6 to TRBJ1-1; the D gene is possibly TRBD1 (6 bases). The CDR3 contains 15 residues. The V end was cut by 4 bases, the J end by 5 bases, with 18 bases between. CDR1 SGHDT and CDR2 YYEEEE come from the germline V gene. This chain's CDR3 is CASSPLIEGVTEAFF. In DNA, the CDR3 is TGTGCCAGCAGCCCTCTAATAGAGGGGGTAACTGAAGCTTTCTTT.

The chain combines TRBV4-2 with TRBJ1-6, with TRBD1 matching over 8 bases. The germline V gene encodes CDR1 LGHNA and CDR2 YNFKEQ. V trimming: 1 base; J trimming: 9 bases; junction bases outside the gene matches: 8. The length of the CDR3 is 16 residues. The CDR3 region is CASSQGGTGLSSPLHF. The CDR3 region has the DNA TGTGCCAGCAGCCAAGGCGGGACAGGCCTTAGTTCACCCCTCCACTTT.

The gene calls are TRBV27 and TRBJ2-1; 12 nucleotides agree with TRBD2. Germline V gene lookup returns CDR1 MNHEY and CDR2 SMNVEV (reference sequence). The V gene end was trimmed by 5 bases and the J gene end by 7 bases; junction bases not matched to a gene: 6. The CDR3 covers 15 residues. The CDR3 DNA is TGTGCCAGCAGTGCCAGACTAGCGGGAGAGAATGAGCAGTTCTTC. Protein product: CASSARLAGENEQFF.

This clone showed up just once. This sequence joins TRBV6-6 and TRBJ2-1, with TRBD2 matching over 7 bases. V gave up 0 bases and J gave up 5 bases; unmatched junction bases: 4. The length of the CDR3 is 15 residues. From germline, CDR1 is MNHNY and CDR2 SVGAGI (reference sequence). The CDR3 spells CASSYSGLADNEQFF. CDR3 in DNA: TGTGCCAGCAGTTACTCGGGTCTAGCGGACAATGAGCAGTTCTTC.

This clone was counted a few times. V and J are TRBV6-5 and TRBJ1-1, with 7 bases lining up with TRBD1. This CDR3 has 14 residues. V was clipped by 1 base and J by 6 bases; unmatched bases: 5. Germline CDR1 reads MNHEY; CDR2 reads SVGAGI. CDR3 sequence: CASSYLQGLAEAFF. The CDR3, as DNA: TGTGCCAGCAGTTACTTACAGGGGTTGGCTGAAGCTTTCTTT.